Shown below are 26 T cell receptor beta chains from a single sample sequenced in a study of chemoradiotherapy in HPV16-positive cancers. Some clones are missing from TCRdb's copy, which holds only in-frame ones; the method was immunoSEQ multiplex PCR. The sample has about 20,000 clones, 70% to 90% seen once. Sample: blood, taken from a patient who underwent chemoradiotherapy. These TCRs come from a human donor with HPV-associated anogenital cancer.

This sequence joins TRBV27 and TRBJ2-2, with a weak D call TRBD1 (5 bases). This CDR3 has 14 amino acids. Germline V gene sequence: CDR1 MNHEY, CDR2 SMNVEV (reference sequence). V lost 7 bases and J 0 bases, leaving 9 bases between the germline ends. The chain's CDR3 is CASTRQPNTGELFF. The CDR3 nucleotides are TGTGCCAGCACCAGACAGCCGAACACCGGGGAGCTGTTTTTT.

V is TRBV4-2 and J is TRBJ2-1, with TRBD1 matching 8 bases. The V and J ends lost 4 bases and 7 bases, in that order; junction bases with no gene match: 6. The CDR3 sequence is 14 residues long. Germline CDR1 LGHNA, CDR2 YNFKEQ. The CDR3 region has the DNA TGTGCCAGCAGCCCACGCAGGGGGCGGAATGAGCAGTTCTTC. This codes for CASSPRRGRNEQFF.

This chain connects TRBV5-5 to TRBJ2-5; the D gene could be TRBD1 or TRBD2 (5 bases each). The DNA end is more similar to TRBJ2-7, so the J call may be wrong. From germline, CDR1 is SGHKS and CDR2 YYEKEE (reference sequence). The CDR3 is 13 amino acids. Here the CDR3 reads CASSPPGSDEQYF. The CDR3 DNA reads as TGTGCCAGCAGCCCCCCAGGGAGCGACGAGCAGTACTTC.

This clone was seen just once. CDR3 sequence: CASSLGSAGELFF. The CDR3 DNA reads as TGTGCCAGCAGTTTGGGTTCGGCCGGGGAGCTGTTTTTT. V usage is TRBV27 and J usage is TRBJ2-2; D is uncertain. The CDR3 runs 13 residues. Germline-derived CDR1 and CDR2 are MNHEY and SMNVEV (reference sequence). Trimming cost V 3 bases and J 6 bases, with 8 bases left between them.

The rearrangement links TRBV18 to TRBJ2-6; TRBD1 agrees at 8 bases. CDR1 is KGHSH and CDR2 is LQKENI in the germline V gene. V shed 3 bases, J shed 2 bases, and the junction held 9 bases outside the gene matches. This CDR3 contains 18 residues. The CDR3 reads CASSPYFSGGAGANVLTF. The CDR3 region has the DNA TGTGCCAGCTCACCGTATTTCTCAGGGGGCGCTGGGGCCAACGTCCTGACTTTC.

The chain joins TRBV15 to TRBJ2-6; the match to TRBD1 covers 12 bases. The CDR3 consists of 19 residues. Germline V gene data show CDR1 as LNHNV and CDR2 as YYDKDF (reference sequence). The ends lost 3 bases at V and 2 bases at J; junction bases unmatched: 8. The CDR3 loop is CATSSQPGQGAAGANVLTF. The CDR3 DNA follows: TGTGCCACCAGCAGTCAACCGGGACAGGGGGCGGCTGGGGCCAACGTCCTGACTTTC.

The CDR3, as DNA: TGTGCCAGCAGTGCTTCAGGGACTCGAAATCAGCCCCAGCATTTT. Translated, it gives CASSASGTRNQPQHF. This chain joins TRBV2 and TRBJ1-5; D perhaps matches TRBD1 (5 bases). The CDR3 extends over 15 amino acids. Deletions cut 4 bases from V and 4 bases from J, with 14 bases between. Germline CDR1 reads SNHLY; CDR2 reads FYNNEI. Supplemented by reference TRBV2 and TRBJ1-5, the full variable domain reads EPEVTQTPSHQVTQMGQEVILRCVPISNHLYFYWYRQILGQKVEFLVSFYNNEISEKSEIFDDQFSVERPDGSNFTLKIRSTKLEDSAMYFCASSASGTRNQPQHFGDGTRLSIL.

The chain links TRBV2 to TRBJ1-2; D is perhaps TRBD1 (6 bases). CDR3 length equals 13 residues. Germline V CDR1 and CDR2: SNHLY, FYNNEI. V lost 0 bases, J lost 5 bases, and 7 bases lay in between. In DNA form, the CDR3 reads TGTGCCAGCAGTGAAGCCGGACAGTATGGCTACACCTTC. Its protein is CASSEAGQYGYTF.

The chain employs TRBV14 and TRBJ1-2; no firm D call. The CDR3 totals 16 residues. Germline CDR1 SGHDN, CDR2 FVKESK. V dropped 0 bases and J dropped 0 bases, with 11 bases sitting between them. This CDR3 is CASSQDIEIPNYGYTF. CDR3 bases: TGTGCCAGCAGCCAAGATATTGAGATACCTAACTATGGCTACACCTTC.

About this clone: Compared with germline, one end of the junction differs, possibly owing to a read error. The chain recombines TRBV7-6 with TRBJ2-3, with TRBD2 matching 8 bases. The CDR3 length is 17 residues. Germline V gene lookup returns CDR1 SGHVS and CDR2 FNYEAQ. The CDR3 nucleotides are TGTGCCAGCAGCTTAGGGGCAACTAGCGGCCACACAGGTACGCAGTATTTT. Its translation is CASSLGATSGHTGTQYF.

The V and J genes are TRBV7-8 and TRBJ1-1; 8 positions agree with TRBD1. CDR1 and CDR2 from the germline V gene are SGHVS and FQNEAQ. V was clipped by 7 bases and J by 8 bases; unmatched bases: 15. The CDR3 length is 15 residues. CDR3 sequence (DNA): TGTGCCAGCACTAAAAGAGGGACAGGCTCTGGCGAAGCTTTCTTT. Protein product: CASTKRGTGSGEAFF.

The chain couples TRBV5-1 to TRBJ2-3, with D perhaps matching TRBD1 (5 bases). Germline values: CDR1 SGHRS, CDR2 YFSETQ. V was pared by 4 bases and J by 2 bases, with 11 bases between. The CDR3 is made up of 14 amino acids. The CDR3, as DNA: TGCGCCAGCAGCAGAATGACAGCCACAGATACGCAGTATTTT. Its translation is CASSRMTATDTQYF.

This clone has only a few counts. CDR3 region: CAWSEGINGYTF. CDR3 sequence (DNA): TGTGCCTGGAGTGAGGGGATAAATGGCTACACCTTC. V gene TRBV30 combines with J gene TRBJ1-2; D possibly corresponds to TRBD1 (5 bases). V was shortened by 1 base and J by 6 bases, with 9 bases between the two germline ends. This CDR3 region has 12 residues. The germline V gene encodes CDR1 GTSNPN and CDR2 SVGIG (reference sequence).

The CDR3 loop reads CASSQVQGVRNTEAFF. The CDR3 region has the DNA TGTGCCAGCAGCCAGGTACAGGGGGTAAGGAACACTGAAGCTTTCTTT. The chain links TRBV14 to TRBJ1-1; 8 bases align to TRBD1. The CDR3 is 16 amino acids. After removal of 3 bases from V and 1 base from J, the junction contained 7 bases not matched to a gene. CDR1 is SGHDN and CDR2 is FVKESK in the germline V gene.

The J gene is TRBJ2-7, the V gene TRBV6-4; 10 bases map to TRBD2. The germline V gene has CDR1 MRHNA and CDR2 SNTAGT. CDR3 size: 19 residues. The ends lost 9 bases at V and 4 bases at J; junction bases unmatched: 24. The chain's CDR3 is CARNYLKGSGGALRYEQYV. The CDR3 bases are TGTGCCAGGAACTACCTGAAAGGGAGCGGGGGGGCTCTCAGGTACGAGCAGTACGTC.

This chain uses TRBV6-1 with TRBJ2-2, with D possibly TRBD1 on 5 matching bases. Germline CDR1 is MNHNS and CDR2 is SASEGT. Trimming pared 2 bases from V and 2 bases from J, leaving 6 bases between. This CDR3 has 14 amino acids. The CDR3 reads CASSEQGNTGELFF. As DNA, the CDR3 is TGTGCCAGCAGTGAACAGGGAAACACCGGGGAGCTGTTTTTT.

DNA of the CDR3: TGTGCCGCGGCGGAACAGGGGCCGAACACTGAAGCTTTCTTT. Its protein product is CAAAEQGPNTEAFF. This rearrangement joins TRBV10-3 to TRBJ1-1; 7 positions match TRBD1. This CDR3 contains 14 residues. Germline lookup yields CDR1 ENHRY and CDR2 SYGVKD. V lost 11 bases to trimming and J lost 1 base; unmatched junction nucleotides: 10.

The chain combines TRBV5-1 with TRBJ2-2; 10 nucleotides align to TRBD1. Germline V gene lookup returns CDR1 SGHRS and CDR2 YFSETQ. The CDR3 covers 17 residues. V gave up 4 bases and J gave up 5 bases; unmatched junction bases: 11. CDR3 sequence (DNA): TGCGCCAGCAGCACCCGGGACAGGGGAGGGAGAACCGGGGAGCTGTTTTTT. This codes for CASSTRDRGGRTGELFF.

In DNA, the CDR3 is TGTGCCAGCAGTGACAGGGAGGCAACTAATGAAAAACTGTTTTTT. It encodes CASSDREATNEKLFF. The genes are TRBV2 and TRBJ1-4, with a tentative D call TRBD1 (5 bases). This CDR3 has 15 amino acids. In germline, CDR1 is SNHLY, CDR2 FYNNEI. V was shortened by 3 bases and J by 0 bases, with 8 bases between the two germline ends.

CDR3 in DNA: TGTGCCAGCAGCGTAGCCCCGAGCACAGATACGCAGTATTTT. Its protein product is CASSVAPSTDTQYF. This sequence joins TRBV9 and TRBJ2-3; D gene ambiguous. Germline V lookup: CDR1 SGDLS, CDR2 YYNGEE. This CDR3 has 14 amino acids. Trimming took 0 bases from V and 0 from J, leaving 5 bases between them.

The chain links TRBV11-3 to TRBJ1-6; D is unclear. Germline-derived CDR1 and CDR2 are SGHNT and YENEEA. This CDR3 comprises 12 residues. Trimming cost V 4 bases and J 7 bases, with 5 bases left between them. CDR3 loop: CASSYRNSPLHF. The CDR3 DNA reads as TGTGCCAGCAGCTACAGAAATTCACCCCTCCACTTT. Full variable domain (rest looked up from reference TRBV11-3 and TRBJ1-6): EAGVVQSPRYKIIEKKQPVAFWCNPISGHNTLYWYLQNLGQGPELLIRYENEEAVDDSQLPKDRFSAERLKGVDSTLKIQPAELGDSAVYLCASSYRNSPLHFGNGTRLTVT.

This sequence joins TRBV5-6 and TRBJ1-1; 7 nucleotides align to TRBD1. The CDR3 totals 15 residues. The germline V gene has CDR1 SGHDT and CDR2 YYEEEE. The J segment lost 1 base and the V segment lost 1 base, leaving 4 bases of the junction unmatched. The CDR3 DNA follows: TGTGCCAGCAGCTTGCCGGACAGGCAGAACACTGAAGCTTTCTTT. Translating gives CASSLPDRQNTEAFF.

The chain is built from TRBV30 and TRBJ1-2; D unclear. Trimming shortened V by 2 bases and J by 4 bases, and 8 bases separated the two germline ends. The germline gives CDR1 GTSNPN, CDR2 SVGIG (reference sequence). The CDR3 has 12 residues. CDR3 sequence: CAWSLDRYGYTF. The CDR3 DNA reads as TGTGCCTGGAGTTTGGACCGCTATGGCTACACCTTC.

The CDR3 region is CASSFDRGDVTRGDETQYF. As DNA, the CDR3 is TGTGCCAGCAGTTTTGACCGAGGGGACGTTACTAGGGGGGACGAGACCCAGTACTTC. The chain carries TRBV28 and TRBJ2-5; perhaps D is TRBD1 or TRBD2 (6 bases each). CDR1 is MDHEN, CDR2 SYDVKM, per germline. The V end was cut by 3 bases, the J end by 5 bases, with 28 bases between. The CDR3 length is 19 residues.

The V call is TRBV9, the J call TRBJ2-1, with 10 nucleotides matching TRBD2. Trimming cost V 0 bases and J 8 bases; bases outside gene matches: 5. Germline assignment: CDR1 SGDLS and CDR2 YYNGEE. The CDR3 is made up of 15 amino acids. The CDR3 sequence is CASSVVGTSVHEQFF. CDR3 coding DNA: TGTGCCAGCAGCGTAGTCGGGACTAGCGTTCATGAGCAGTTCTTC.

This clone has just one count. The chain employs TRBV20-1 and TRBJ2-5; D not certain. The germline V and J ends were trimmed by 3 bases and 2 bases, with 4 bases remaining between them. Germline CDR1 DFQATT, CDR2 SNEGSKA (reference sequence). CDR3 length: 11 residues. The CDR3 sequence is CSARGQETQYF. The CDR3 nucleotides read TGCAGTGCTAGGGGGCAAGAGACCCAGTACTTC.